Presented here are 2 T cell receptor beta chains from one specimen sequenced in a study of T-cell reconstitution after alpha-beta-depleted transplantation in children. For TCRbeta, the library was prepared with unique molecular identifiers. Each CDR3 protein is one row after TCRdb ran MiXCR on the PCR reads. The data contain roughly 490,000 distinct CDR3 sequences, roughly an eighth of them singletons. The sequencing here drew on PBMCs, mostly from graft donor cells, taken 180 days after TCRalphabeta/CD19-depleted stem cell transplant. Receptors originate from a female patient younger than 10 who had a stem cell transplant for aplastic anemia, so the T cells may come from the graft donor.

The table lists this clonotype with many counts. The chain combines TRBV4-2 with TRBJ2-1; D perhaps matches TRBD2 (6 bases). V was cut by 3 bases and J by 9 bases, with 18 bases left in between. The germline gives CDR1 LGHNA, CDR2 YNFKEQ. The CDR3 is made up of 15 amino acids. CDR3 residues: CASSQAGLSEGEQFF. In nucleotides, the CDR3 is TGTGCCAGCAGCCAGGCGGGACTGTCCGAGGGTGAGCAGTTCTTC.

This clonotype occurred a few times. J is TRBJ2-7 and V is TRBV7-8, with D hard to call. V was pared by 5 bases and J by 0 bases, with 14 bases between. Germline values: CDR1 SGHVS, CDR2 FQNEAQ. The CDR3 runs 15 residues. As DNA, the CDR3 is TGTGCCAGCAGCCCAGAGGCAAAGAGCTCCTACGAGCAGTACGTC. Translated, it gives CASSPEAKSSYEQYV.